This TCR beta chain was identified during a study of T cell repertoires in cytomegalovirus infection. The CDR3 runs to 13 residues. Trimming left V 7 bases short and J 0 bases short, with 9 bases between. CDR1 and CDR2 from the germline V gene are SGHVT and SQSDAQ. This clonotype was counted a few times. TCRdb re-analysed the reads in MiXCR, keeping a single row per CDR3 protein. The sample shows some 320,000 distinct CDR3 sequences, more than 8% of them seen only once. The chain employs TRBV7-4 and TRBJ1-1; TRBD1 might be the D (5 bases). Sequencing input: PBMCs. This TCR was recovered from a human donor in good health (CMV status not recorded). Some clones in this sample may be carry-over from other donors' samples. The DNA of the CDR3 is TGTGCCAGCACACCGGGACTGAACACTGAAGCTTTCTTT. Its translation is CASTPGLNTEAFF.